The rows below give T cell receptor beta chains drawn from one sample of a study of blood T cells in healthy people across ages. TCRdb fed the 5' RACE reads into MiXCR, producing one record per CDR3 protein. The sample carries about 1,400,000 distinct CDR3 sequences, 42% recorded once. Sequencing was done on a sample of blood. The receptors shown here come from a woman aged 18-29 years in good health. Each CDR3 is given with its conserved first and last residue.

cdr3_length: 18
j_call: TRBJ2-5
v_call: TRBV12-3/TRBV12-4
cdr3_aa: CASSLDPGQRTTQETQYF

cdr3_length: 15
j_call: TRBJ2-7
v_call: TRBV9
cdr3_aa: CASSVGPGGRYEQYF

cdr3_length: 15
j_call: TRBJ2-3
v_call: TRBV28
cdr3_aa: CASRYSGIGTDTQYF

cdr3_length: 15
j_call: TRBJ2-1
v_call: TRBV2
cdr3_aa: CASKGLASSYNEQFF

cdr3_length: 14
j_call: NA
v_call: TRBV3-1
cdr3_aa: CASSSGQGAPEQYF

cdr3_length: 12
j_call: TRBJ2-7
v_call: TRBV20-1
cdr3_aa: CSANRVDYEQYF

cdr3_length: 16
j_call: TRBJ2-7
v_call: TRBV7-2
cdr3_aa: CASSQMTSGFSYEQYF

cdr3_length: 14
j_call: TRBJ1-1
v_call: TRBV12-3/TRBV12-4
cdr3_aa: CASSPASAVGEAFF

cdr3_length: 11
j_call: TRBJ2-1
v_call: TRBV12-3/TRBV12-4
cdr3_aa: CASLKTQGQFF

cdr3_length: 14
j_call: TRBJ1-1
v_call: TRBV5-1
cdr3_aa: CASAPRLGNTEAFF

cdr3_length: 16
j_call: TRBJ2-7
v_call: TRBV5-4
cdr3_aa: CASSGELAGGPYEQYF

cdr3_length: 15
j_call: NA
v_call: TRBV6-1
cdr3_aa: CASSEAWGGPYEQYF

cdr3_length: 17
j_call: TRBJ2-5
v_call: TRBV3-1
cdr3_aa: CASSQVSPSTEFGTQYF

cdr3_length: 15
j_call: TRBJ2-1
v_call: TRBV7-2
cdr3_aa: CASSFKSSGASQQFF

cdr3_length: 15
j_call: TRBJ2-5
v_call: TRBV6-6
cdr3_aa: CASSYLTGVGETQYF

cdr3_length: 15
j_call: TRBJ2-7
v_call: TRBV6-2/TRBV6-3
cdr3_aa: CASSFPGGGSYEQYF

cdr3_length: 16
j_call: TRBJ2-1
v_call: TRBV12-3/TRBV12-4
cdr3_aa: CASSFGLAGVFNEQFF

cdr3_length: 12
j_call: TRBJ2-2
v_call: TRBV27
cdr3_aa: CASSLEGGELFF

cdr3_length: 16
j_call: TRBJ2-6
v_call: TRBV7-9
cdr3_aa: CASSLKGEVKANVLTF

cdr3_length: 12
j_call: TRBJ2-7
v_call: TRBV7-9
cdr3_aa: CASSLLGYKQYF

cdr3_length: 16
j_call: TRBJ2-7
v_call: TRBV12-3/TRBV12-4
cdr3_aa: CASSALPRGSSYEQYF

cdr3_length: 12
j_call: TRBJ2-7
v_call: TRBV10-3
cdr3_aa: CAIRTDSYEQYF

cdr3_length: 13
j_call: TRBJ1-4
v_call: TRBV20-1
cdr3_aa: CGASQGAPEKLFF

cdr3_length: 16
j_call: TRBJ2-1
v_call: TRBV12-5
cdr3_aa: CASGFGRTSGRNEQFF

cdr3_length: 16
j_call: TRBJ1-5
v_call: TRBV7-9
cdr3_aa: CASSSSGQYSNQPQHF

cdr3_length: 15
j_call: TRBJ2-7
v_call: TRBV20-1
cdr3_aa: CSADRDPIVLAEQYF

cdr3_length: 13
j_call: TRBJ2-7
v_call: TRBV11-2
cdr3_aa: CASSETGARVQYF

cdr3_length: 16
j_call: TRBJ2-1
v_call: TRBV2
cdr3_aa: CASRPPLAGKYNEQFF

cdr3_length: 17
j_call: TRBJ2-1
v_call: TRBV7-9
cdr3_aa: CASSPGPLGSSYNEQFF

cdr3_length: 14
j_call: TRBJ1-1
v_call: TRBV28
cdr3_aa: CASSYRGWDPEAFF

cdr3_length: 16
j_call: TRBJ2-6
v_call: TRBV18
cdr3_aa: CASSPQGFSGANVLTF

cdr3_length: 14
j_call: TRBJ1-5
v_call: TRBV6-6
cdr3_aa: CASSFQFSNQPQHF

cdr3_length: 11
j_call: TRBJ1-1
v_call: TRBV12-3/TRBV12-4
cdr3_aa: CDSSLVAEAFF

cdr3_length: 14
j_call: TRBJ1-5
v_call: TRBV6-1
cdr3_aa: CASSENLGNQPQHF

cdr3_length: 18
j_call: TRBJ2-5
v_call: TRBV7-9
cdr3_aa: CASSITRKLAAVQETQYF

cdr3_length: 11
j_call: TRBJ2-5
v_call: TRBV20-1
cdr3_aa: CSASEQETQYF

cdr3_length: 15
j_call: TRBJ2-1
v_call: TRBV3-1
cdr3_aa: CASSHEETARNEQFF

cdr3_length: 11
j_call: TRBJ2-7
v_call: TRBV20-1
cdr3_aa: CSASNRYEQYF

cdr3_length: 14
j_call: TRBJ2-1
v_call: TRBV24-1
cdr3_aa: CATGAAGSYNEQFF

cdr3_length: 14
j_call: TRBJ2-7
v_call: TRBV10-3
cdr3_aa: CAIRDRDQPYEQYF

cdr3_length: 13
j_call: NA
v_call: TRBV28
cdr3_aa: CASRRLRRDEQYF

cdr3_length: 15
j_call: NA
v_call: TRBV27
cdr3_aa: CASRSGTGWLNEQYF

cdr3_length: 16
j_call: TRBJ2-3
v_call: TRBV6-2/TRBV6-3
cdr3_aa: CASSYGASGGLETQYF

cdr3_length: 14
j_call: TRBJ2-3
v_call: TRBV2
cdr3_aa: CASSERFGADTQYF

cdr3_length: 14
j_call: NA
v_call: TRBV30
cdr3_aa: CARERLAEPYEQYF

cdr3_length: 14
j_call: TRBJ2-3
v_call: TRBV6-5
cdr3_aa: CASSFWTGTDTQYF

cdr3_length: 12
j_call: TRBJ1-2
v_call: TRBV20-1
cdr3_aa: CSASHRVDGYTF

cdr3_length: 15
j_call: TRBJ1-2
v_call: TRBV18
cdr3_aa: CASSPSTYDNYGYTF

cdr3_length: 17
j_call: TRBJ2-5
v_call: TRBV6-4
cdr3_aa: CASNLRRVAGGQETQYF

cdr3_length: 12
j_call: TRBJ2-1
v_call: TRBV27
cdr3_aa: CASIDRGNEQFF

cdr3_length: 13
j_call: TRBJ2-7
v_call: TRBV2
cdr3_aa: CASSESSEGEQYF

cdr3_length: 15
j_call: TRBJ2-3
v_call: TRBV25-1
cdr3_aa: CASRGTSGSPDTQYF

cdr3_length: 14
j_call: TRBJ2-7
v_call: TRBV12-3/TRBV12-4
cdr3_aa: CASSPRRQSYEQYF

cdr3_length: 14
j_call: TRBJ2-3
v_call: TRBV3-1
cdr3_aa: CASSQDTSTDTQYF

cdr3_length: 13
j_call: TRBJ2-1
v_call: TRBV6-4
cdr3_aa: CASSAQVLDEQFF